Below, 11 T cell receptor beta chains from the same sample are listed, as sequenced in a study of blood T cell repertoires in COVID-19. The protocol was immunoSEQ multiplex PCR, while the TCRdb copy is restricted to in-frame clones and leaves out a portion. The top ten hold around 3.4% of the sample, which has about 120,000 clones, approximately 85% seen once. Sequencing was carried out using peripheral blood. These receptors all stem from a man between 40 and 49 years old with acute or convalescent COVID-19.

The V and J genes are TRBV6-5 and TRBJ2-1; a possible D gene is TRBD2 (6 bases). Germline loops: CDR1 MNHEY, CDR2 SVGAGI. V dropped 7 bases and J dropped 8 bases, with 15 bases sitting between them. The CDR3 is 13 residues long. The CDR3 protein is CASMEGPHYEQFF. CDR3 sequence (DNA): TGTGCCAGCATGGAGGGGCCTCACTATGAGCAGTTCTTC.

The genes are TRBV2 and TRBJ2-7; a weak D match, TRBD2 (7 bases). Germline lookup yields CDR1 SNHLY and CDR2 FYNNEI. V lost 6 bases to trimming and J lost 3 bases, with 15 bases between them. There are 14 residues in the CDR3. CDR3 residues: CASRGRGADYEQYF. CDR3 bases: TGTGCCAGCAGGGGGAGGGGGGCTGACTACGAGCAGTACTTC.

The genes are TRBV6-6 and TRBJ1-2; 7 nucleotides match TRBD1. The CDR3 covers 14 residues. Germline trimming cut 5 bases from V and 2 bases from J; bases unmatched to any gene: 5. Germline V gene sequence: CDR1 MNHNY, CDR2 SVGAGI (reference sequence). The DNA of the CDR3 is TGTGCCAGCAGTCACCAGACAGGGAACTATGGCTACACCTTC. This gives the protein CASSHQTGNYGYTF.

This chain links TRBV19 with TRBJ1-1, with 7 positions matching TRBD1. This CDR3 spans 16 amino acids. The germline V gene has CDR1 LNHDA and CDR2 SQIVND (reference sequence). V dropped 5 bases and J dropped 0; count of bases not matched to a gene: 9. The CDR3 DNA reads as TGTGCCAGTAGTCCAAGGACAGGAGGAATGAACACTGAAGCTTTCTTT. Its translation is CASSPRTGGMNTEAFF.

The chain is built from TRBV27 and TRBJ2-1; 12 nucleotides match TRBD2. This CDR3 has 15 amino acids. V was clipped by 2 bases and J by 7 bases; unmatched bases: 3. Per the germline V gene, CDR1 is MNHEY and CDR2 is SMNVEV (reference sequence). CDR3 nucleotides: TGTGCCAGCAGTTTACAGACTAGCGGGGGAAATGAGCAGTTCTTC. Encoded protein: CASSLQTSGGNEQFF.

The rearrangement links TRBV5-8 to TRBJ2-1, with 11 bases fitting TRBD2. Germline values: CDR1 SGHTS, CDR2 YDEGEE. V trimming: 2 bases; J trimming: 1 base; junction bases outside the gene matches: 2. The CDR3 length is 16 residues. As DNA, the CDR3 is TGTGCCAGCAGCTTACTAGCGGGGGTGTCCTACAATGAGCAGTTCTTC. It specifies CASSLLAGVSYNEQFF.

The J gene is TRBJ1-2, the V gene TRBV7-2, with TRBD1 matching over 7 bases. V shed 5 bases and J 5 bases; nucleotides not matched to a gene: 8. This CDR3 has 14 residues. Germline assignment: CDR1 SGHTA and CDR2 FQGNSA. The CDR3 sequence: CASSPSETGYGYTF. DNA for the CDR3: TGTGCCAGCAGCCCCAGCGAGACAGGGTATGGCTACACCTTC.

This chain connects TRBV27 to TRBJ1-5; 10 bases are shared with TRBD1. V dropped 8 bases and J dropped 4; count of bases not matched to a gene: 2. Germline CDR1 MNHEY, CDR2 SMNVEV (reference sequence). There are 13 residues in the CDR3. The DNA for the CDR3 is TGTGCCAGCTCGGACAGGGGGAATCAGCCCCAGCATTTT. Its protein product is CASSDRGNQPQHF.

The table lists this clone with a few counts. This sequence joins TRBV7-9 and TRBJ1-2; D unclear. The CDR3 is 14 residues long. The germline gives CDR1 SEHNR, CDR2 FQNEAQ (reference sequence). Between the trimmed V and J ends, which lost 5 bases and 8 bases, there was a span of 18 bases. CDR3 loop: CASSIPGRLEGYTF. Written as DNA, the CDR3 is TGTGCCAGCAGCATCCCAGGTCGGCTTGAAGGCTACACCTTC. Looking up the rest from reference TRBV7-9 and TRBJ1-2 gives the full variable domain: DTGVSQNPRHKITKRGQNVTFRCDPISEHNRLYWYRQTLGQGPEFLTYFQNEAQLEKSRLLSDRFSAERPKGSFSTLEIQRTEQGDSAMYLCASSIPGRLEGYTFGSGTRLTVV.

The chain employs TRBV7-3 and TRBJ2-3, with a weak D call TRBD2 (6 bases). This CDR3 comprises 14 residues. Germline V gene data show CDR1 as SGHTA and CDR2 as FQGTGA. V was trimmed by 2 bases and J by 5 bases, leaving 11 bases between them. In DNA, the CDR3 is TGTGCCAGCAGCTTACTGTCGGGGGAAGATACGCAGTATTTT. Translation gives CASSLLSGEDTQYF.

The chain couples TRBV9 to TRBJ2-4; TRBD1 agrees at 10 bases. The CDR3 covers 16 residues. Germline V lookup: CDR1 SGDLS, CDR2 YYNGEE. The junction had 10 bases not matched to a gene; V was cut back by 3 bases and J by 7 bases. The CDR3 DNA reads as TGTGCCAGCAGCGCCCCGGGACAGGGGAGGGGTAACATTCAGTACTTC. It encodes CASSAPGQGRGNIQYF. The entire variable domain, with the rest obtained from reference TRBV9 and TRBJ2-4, is as follows: DSGVTQTPKHLITATGQRVTLRCSPRSGDLSVYWYQQSLDQGLQFLIQYYNGEERAKGNILERFSAQQFPDLHSELNLSSLELGDSALYFCASSAPGQGRGNIQYFGAGTRLSVL.